The 8 T cell receptor beta chains in this list originate from one sample, sequenced in a study of naive and memory T cell subsets. Regarding the study as a whole: Possibly reflecting memory cells re-expressing CD45RA, a few larger clonotypes occurred in naive repertoires, especially CD8.

Both TRBC1 and TRBC2 were covered by a beta constant-region primer of two equimolar oligonucleotides. The ligated cDNA underwent four PCR rounds using SP2 and nested alpha and beta constant-region primers. TCRdb passed the UMI-ligation and nested PCR reads through MiXCR, listing each CDR3 protein once. The table includes 99,000 or so distinct CDR3 sequences, roughly 15% detected once. No antigen has been identified for these receptors. Specimen: naive CD8+ T cells from blood. These receptors originate from a human donor in good health.

This clonotype showed up just a few times. CDR3 protein: CAISESTGTGGTGELFF. The CDR3 DNA reads as TGTGCCATCAGTGAGTCGACTGGGACCGGAGGTACCGGGGAGCTGTTTTTT. This sequence joins TRBV10-3 and TRBJ2-2; perhaps D is TRBD1 or TRBD2 (5 bases each). The ends were cut back, 0 bases at V and 5 bases at J, with 16 bases in the middle. Germline-derived CDR1 and CDR2 are ENHRY and SYGVKD. This CDR3 spans 17 amino acids.

This CDR3 reads CASSFQGLAGKSEQFF. The CDR3 nucleotides are TGTGCCAGCAGTTTCCAAGGACTAGCGGGGAAGAGTGAGCAGTTCTTC. The chain joins TRBV28 to TRBJ2-1, with 12 bases identical to TRBD2. Looked up from germline, CDR1 is MDHEN and CDR2 is SYDVKM. With V trimmed by 3 bases and J by 9 bases, 9 bases remained unmatched. The CDR3 is 16 residues long.

V is TRBV28 and J is TRBJ2-3; D may be TRBD2 (5 bases). V was shortened by 1 base and J by 5 bases, with 10 bases between the two germline ends. The germline CDR1 and CDR2 sequences are MDHEN and SYDVKM. The CDR3 loop spans 14 amino acids. This CDR3 is CASSLLTGEDTQYF. The CDR3 coding sequence is TGTGCCAGCAGTTTATTAACCGGGGAAGATACGCAGTATTTT.

The chain uses TRBV5-8 and TRBJ2-2; 10 nucleotides match TRBD1. This CDR3 spans 14 amino acids. In germline, CDR1 is SGHTS, CDR2 YDEGEE. J was trimmed by 7 bases and V by 4 bases; bases with no gene match: 4. CDR3 sequence: CASSLGQGFGELFF. As DNA, the CDR3 is TGTGCCAGCAGCCTGGGACAGGGGTTCGGGGAGCTGTTTTTT.

In this sample, this clonotype turned up many times. The chain combines TRBV7-8 with TRBJ2-7; perhaps D is TRBD1 or TRBD2 (5 bases each). The CDR3 is made up of 15 amino acids. Trimming pared 5 bases from V and 1 base from J, leaving 15 bases between. Germline lookup yields CDR1 SGHVS and CDR2 FQNEAQ. The CDR3 DNA follows: TGTGCCAGCAGCCCCCCCCGGGACGGGTCCTACGAGCAGTACTTC. Translating gives CASSPPRDGSYEQYF.

This clonotype was seen a few times. The chain carries TRBV9 and TRBJ2-7, with 7 bases matching TRBD1. J gave up 3 bases and V 4 bases, and 10 bases lay outside the gene matches. This CDR3 has 15 residues. Germline loops: CDR1 SGDLS, CDR2 YYNGEE. The CDR3 DNA follows: TGTGCCAGCAGCCCTTGGGACAGTTCCCTCTACGAGCAGTACTTC. It codes for CASSPWDSSLYEQYF.

There are a few counts of this clonotype. This rearrangement joins TRBV12-3 or TRBV12-4 to TRBJ2-2; D unresolved. Trimming cost V 3 bases and J 4 bases, with 6 bases left between them. This CDR3 has 13 amino acids. The CDR3 loop is CASSFGRTGELFF. Written as DNA, the CDR3 is TGTGCCAGCAGTTTCGGGCGCACCGGGGAGCTGTTTTTT.

This clonotype was found many times. The gene calls are TRBV29-1 and TRBJ2-3; D remains unclear. CDR1 is SQVTM and CDR2 is ANQGSEA in the germline V gene. With 4 bases removed from V and 5 bases from J, the gap between germline ends came to 4 bases. The CDR3 contains 10 residues. Here the CDR3 reads CSVVEDTQYF. CDR3 nucleotide sequence: TGCAGCGTTGTCGAAGATACGCAGTATTTT.